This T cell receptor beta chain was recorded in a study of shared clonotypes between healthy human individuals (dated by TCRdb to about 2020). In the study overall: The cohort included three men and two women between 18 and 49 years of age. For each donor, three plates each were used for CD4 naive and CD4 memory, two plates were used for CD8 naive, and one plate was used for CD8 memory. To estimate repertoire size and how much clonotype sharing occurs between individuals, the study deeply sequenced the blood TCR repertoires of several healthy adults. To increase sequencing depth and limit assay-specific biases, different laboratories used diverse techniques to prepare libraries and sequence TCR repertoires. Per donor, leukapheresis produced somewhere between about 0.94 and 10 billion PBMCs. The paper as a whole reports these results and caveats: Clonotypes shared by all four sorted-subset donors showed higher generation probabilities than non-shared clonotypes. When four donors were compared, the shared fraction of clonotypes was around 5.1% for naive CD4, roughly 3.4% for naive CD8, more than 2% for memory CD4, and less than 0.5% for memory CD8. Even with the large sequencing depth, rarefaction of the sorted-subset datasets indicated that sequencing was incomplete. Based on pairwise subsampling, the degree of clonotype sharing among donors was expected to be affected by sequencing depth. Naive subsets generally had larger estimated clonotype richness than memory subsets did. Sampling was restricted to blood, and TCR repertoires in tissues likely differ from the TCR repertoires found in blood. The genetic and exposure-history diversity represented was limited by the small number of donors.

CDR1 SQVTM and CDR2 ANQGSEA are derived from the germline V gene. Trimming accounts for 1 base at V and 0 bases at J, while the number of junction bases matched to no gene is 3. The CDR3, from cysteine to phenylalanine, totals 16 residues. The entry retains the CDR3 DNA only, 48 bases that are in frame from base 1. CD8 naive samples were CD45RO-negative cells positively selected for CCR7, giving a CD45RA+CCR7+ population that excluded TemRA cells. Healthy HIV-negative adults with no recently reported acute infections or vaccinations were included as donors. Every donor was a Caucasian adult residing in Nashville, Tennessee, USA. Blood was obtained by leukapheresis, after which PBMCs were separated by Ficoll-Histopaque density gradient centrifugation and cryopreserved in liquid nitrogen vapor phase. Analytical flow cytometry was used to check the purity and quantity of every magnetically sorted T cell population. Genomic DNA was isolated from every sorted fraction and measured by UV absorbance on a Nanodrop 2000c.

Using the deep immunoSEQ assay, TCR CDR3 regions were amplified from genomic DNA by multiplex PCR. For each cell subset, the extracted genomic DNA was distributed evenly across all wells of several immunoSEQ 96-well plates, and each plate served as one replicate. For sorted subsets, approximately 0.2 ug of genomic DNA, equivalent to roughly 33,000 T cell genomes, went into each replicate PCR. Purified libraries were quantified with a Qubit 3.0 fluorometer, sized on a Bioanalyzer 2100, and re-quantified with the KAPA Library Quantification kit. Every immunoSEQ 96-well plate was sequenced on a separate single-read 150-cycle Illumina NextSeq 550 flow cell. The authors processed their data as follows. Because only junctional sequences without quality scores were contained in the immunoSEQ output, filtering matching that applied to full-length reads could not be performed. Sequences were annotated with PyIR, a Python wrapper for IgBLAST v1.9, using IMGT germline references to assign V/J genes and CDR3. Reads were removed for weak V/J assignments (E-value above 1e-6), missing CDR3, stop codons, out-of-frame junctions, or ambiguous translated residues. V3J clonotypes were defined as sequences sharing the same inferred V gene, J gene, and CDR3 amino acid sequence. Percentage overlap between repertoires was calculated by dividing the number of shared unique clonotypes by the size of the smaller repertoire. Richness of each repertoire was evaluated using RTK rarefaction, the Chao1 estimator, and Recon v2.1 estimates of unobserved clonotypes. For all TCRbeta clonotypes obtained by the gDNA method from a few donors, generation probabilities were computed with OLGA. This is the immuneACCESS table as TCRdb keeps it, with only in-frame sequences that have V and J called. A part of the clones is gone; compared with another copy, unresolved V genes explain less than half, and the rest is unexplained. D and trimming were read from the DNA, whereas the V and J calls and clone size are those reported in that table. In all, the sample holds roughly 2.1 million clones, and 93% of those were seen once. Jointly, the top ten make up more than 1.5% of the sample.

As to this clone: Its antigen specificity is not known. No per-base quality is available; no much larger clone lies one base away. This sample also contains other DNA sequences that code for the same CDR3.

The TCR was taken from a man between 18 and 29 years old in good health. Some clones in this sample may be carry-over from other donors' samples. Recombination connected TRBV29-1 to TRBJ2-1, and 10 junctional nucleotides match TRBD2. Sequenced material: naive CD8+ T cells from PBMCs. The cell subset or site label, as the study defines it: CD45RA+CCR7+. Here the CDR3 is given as CSVEGASGSSYNEQFF. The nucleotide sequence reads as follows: TGCAGCGTTGAAGGGGCTAGCGGGAGCTCCTACAATGAGCAGTTCTTC.